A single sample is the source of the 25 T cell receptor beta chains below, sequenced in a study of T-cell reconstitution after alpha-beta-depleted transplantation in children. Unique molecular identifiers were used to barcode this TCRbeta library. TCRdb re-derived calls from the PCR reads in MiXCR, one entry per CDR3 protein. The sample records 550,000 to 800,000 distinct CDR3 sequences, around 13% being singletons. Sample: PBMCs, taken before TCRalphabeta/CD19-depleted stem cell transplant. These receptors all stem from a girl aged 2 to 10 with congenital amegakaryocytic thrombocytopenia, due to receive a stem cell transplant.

CDR3 DNA: TGTGCCAGCAGTGAAGAGGGACAGCTTTATCAGCCCCAGCATTTT. This gives the protein CASSEEGQLYQPQHF. The gene calls are TRBV6-1 and TRBJ1-5; 7 nucleotides agree with TRBD1. The germline CDR1 and CDR2 sequences are MNHNS and SASEGT. The CDR3 spans 15 residues. Germline trimming cut 1 base from V and 5 bases from J; bases unmatched to any gene: 5.

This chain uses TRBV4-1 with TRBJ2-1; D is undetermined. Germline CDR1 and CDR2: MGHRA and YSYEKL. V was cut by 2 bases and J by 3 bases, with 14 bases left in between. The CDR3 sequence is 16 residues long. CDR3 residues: CASSQPGTGGYNEQFF. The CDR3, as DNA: TGCGCCAGCAGCCAACCCGGCACGGGTGGCTACAATGAGCAGTTCTTC.

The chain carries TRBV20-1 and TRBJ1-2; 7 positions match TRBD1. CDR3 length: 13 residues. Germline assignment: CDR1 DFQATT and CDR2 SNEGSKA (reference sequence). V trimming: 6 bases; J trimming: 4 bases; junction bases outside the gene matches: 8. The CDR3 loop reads CSARTGDLYGYTF. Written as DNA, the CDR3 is TGCAGTGCGAGGACAGGAGACCTCTATGGCTACACCTTC.

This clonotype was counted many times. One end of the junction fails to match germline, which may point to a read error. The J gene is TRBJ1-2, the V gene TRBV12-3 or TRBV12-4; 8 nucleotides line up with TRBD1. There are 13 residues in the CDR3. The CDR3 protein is CASSLDRGDGYTF. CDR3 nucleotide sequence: TGTGCCAGCAGCTTAGACAGGGGCGACGGCTACACCTTC.

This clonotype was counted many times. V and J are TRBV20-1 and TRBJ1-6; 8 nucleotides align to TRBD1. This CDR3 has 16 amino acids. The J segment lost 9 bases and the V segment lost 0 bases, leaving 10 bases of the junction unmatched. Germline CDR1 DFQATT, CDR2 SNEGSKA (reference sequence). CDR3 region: CSARDPSYGQGSPLHF. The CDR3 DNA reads TGCAGTGCTAGAGATCCATCCTACGGACAGGGTTCACCCCTCCACTTT.

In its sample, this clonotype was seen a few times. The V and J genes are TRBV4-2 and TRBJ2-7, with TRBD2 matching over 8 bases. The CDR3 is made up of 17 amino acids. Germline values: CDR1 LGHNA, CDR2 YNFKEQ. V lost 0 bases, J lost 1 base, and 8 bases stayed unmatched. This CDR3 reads CASSQETGGPRSYEQYF. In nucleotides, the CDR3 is TGTGCCAGCAGCCAAGAAACGGGAGGGCCTCGATCCTACGAGCAGTACTTC.

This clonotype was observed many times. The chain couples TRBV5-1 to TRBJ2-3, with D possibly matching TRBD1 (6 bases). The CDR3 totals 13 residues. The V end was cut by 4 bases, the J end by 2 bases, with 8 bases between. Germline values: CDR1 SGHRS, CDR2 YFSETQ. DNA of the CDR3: TGCGCCAGCAGCGGGACAACCACAGATACGCAGTATTTT. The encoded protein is CASSGTTTDTQYF. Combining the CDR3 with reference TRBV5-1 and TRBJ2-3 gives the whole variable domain KAGVTQTPRYLIKTRGQQVTLSCSPISGHRSVSWYQQTPGQGLQFLFEYFSETQRNKGNFPGRFSGRQFSNSRSEMNVSTLELGDSALYLCASSGTTTDTQYFGPGTRLTVL.

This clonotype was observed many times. The CDR3 loop reads CATCPTGATYEQYF. CDR3 DNA sequence: TGTGCCACCTGCCCGACGGGTGCAACCTACGAGCAGTACTTC. This chain links TRBV10-3 with TRBJ2-7; no firm D call. Germline values: CDR1 ENHRY, CDR2 SYGVKD. V shed 10 bases and J shed 2 bases, with 18 bases lying between them. The CDR3 is made up of 14 amino acids.

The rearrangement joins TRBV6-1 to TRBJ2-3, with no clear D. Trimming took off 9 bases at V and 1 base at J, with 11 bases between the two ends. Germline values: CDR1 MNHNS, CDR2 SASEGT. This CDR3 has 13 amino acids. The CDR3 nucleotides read TGTGCCAGTCTTCTGGGCGGCACAGATACGCAGTATTTT. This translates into CASLLGGTDTQYF.

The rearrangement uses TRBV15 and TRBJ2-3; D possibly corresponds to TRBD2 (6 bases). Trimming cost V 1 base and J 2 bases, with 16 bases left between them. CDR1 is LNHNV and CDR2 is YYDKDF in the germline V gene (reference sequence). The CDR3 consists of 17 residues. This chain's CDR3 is CATSRVRVAVNTDTQYF. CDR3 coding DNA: TGTGCCACCAGCAGAGTTCGGGTAGCGGTAAACACAGATACGCAGTATTTT. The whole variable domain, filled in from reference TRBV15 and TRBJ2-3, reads DAMVIQNPRYQVTQFGKPVTLSCSQTLNHNVMYWYQQKSSQAPKLLFHYYDKDFNNEADTPDNFQSRRPNTSFCFLDIRSPGLGDTAMYLCATSRVRVAVNTDTQYFGPGTRLTVL.

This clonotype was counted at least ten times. In nucleotides, the CDR3 is TGTGCCAGCCGCTCACTAGCGGGCAAAGAGACCCAGTACTTC. Protein: CASRSLAGKETQYF. The gene calls are TRBV7-2 and TRBJ2-5, with 9 bases aligning to TRBD2. The CDR3 contains 14 residues. V dropped 8 bases and J dropped 3; count of bases not matched to a gene: 7. Germline V gene sequence: CDR1 SGHTA, CDR2 FQGNSA. The full variable domain, completed using reference TRBV7-2 and TRBJ2-5, is GAGVSQSPSNKVTEKGKDVELRCDPISGHTALYWYRQSLGQGLEFLIYFQGNSAPDKSGLPSDRFSAERTGGSVSTLTIQRTQQEDSAVYLCASRSLAGKETQYFGPGTRLLVL.

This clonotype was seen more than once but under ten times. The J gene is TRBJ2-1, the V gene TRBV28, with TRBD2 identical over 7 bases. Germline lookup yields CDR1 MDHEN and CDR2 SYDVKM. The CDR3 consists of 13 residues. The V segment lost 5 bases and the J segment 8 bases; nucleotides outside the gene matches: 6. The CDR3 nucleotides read TGTGCCAGCAGTCCTGGGGGGGGGTATGAGCAGTTCTTC. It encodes CASSPGGGYEQFF. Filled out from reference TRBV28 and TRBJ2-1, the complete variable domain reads DVKVTQSSRYLVKRTGEKVFLECVQDMDHENMFWYRQDPGLGLRLIYFSYDVKMKEKGDIPEGYSVSREKKERFSLILESASTNQTSMYLCASSPGGGYEQFFGPGTRLTVL.

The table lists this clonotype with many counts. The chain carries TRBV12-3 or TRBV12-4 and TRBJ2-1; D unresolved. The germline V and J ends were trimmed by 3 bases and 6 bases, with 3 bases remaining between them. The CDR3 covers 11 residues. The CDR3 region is CASSFSNEQFF. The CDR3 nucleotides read TGTGCCAGCAGTTTTTCCAATGAGCAGTTCTTC.

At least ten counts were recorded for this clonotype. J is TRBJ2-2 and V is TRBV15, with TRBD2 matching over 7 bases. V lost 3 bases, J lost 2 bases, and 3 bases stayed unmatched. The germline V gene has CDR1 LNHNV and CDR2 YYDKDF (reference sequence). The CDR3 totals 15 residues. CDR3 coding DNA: TGTGCCACCAGCAGCGGGGGGATCAACACCGGGGAGCTGTTTTTT. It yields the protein CATSSGGINTGELFF.

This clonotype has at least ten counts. CDR3 sequence (DNA): TGTGCCAGCAGCGACAGGCAACGTGAAGCTTTCTTT. This encodes CASSDRQREAFF. The chain links TRBV7-2 to TRBJ1-1; D is perhaps TRBD1 (6 bases). This CDR3 is 12 amino acids long. In germline, CDR1 is SGHTA, CDR2 FQGNSA. V was cut by 5 bases and J by 7 bases, with 11 bases left in between.

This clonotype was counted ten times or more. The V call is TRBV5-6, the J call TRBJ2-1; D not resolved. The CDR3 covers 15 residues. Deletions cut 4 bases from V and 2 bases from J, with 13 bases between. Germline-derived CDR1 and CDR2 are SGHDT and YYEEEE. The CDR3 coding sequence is TGTGCCAGCAGCATGGGTGGGCTGACCTACAATGAGCAGTTCTTC. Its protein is CASSMGGLTYNEQFF.

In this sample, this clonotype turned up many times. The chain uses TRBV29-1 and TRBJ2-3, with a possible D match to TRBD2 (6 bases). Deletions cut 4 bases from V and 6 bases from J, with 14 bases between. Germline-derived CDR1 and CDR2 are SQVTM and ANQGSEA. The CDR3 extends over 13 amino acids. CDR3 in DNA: TGCAGCGTTGTGGGGGGTCCTTCGGATACGCAGTATTTT. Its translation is CSVVGGPSDTQYF.

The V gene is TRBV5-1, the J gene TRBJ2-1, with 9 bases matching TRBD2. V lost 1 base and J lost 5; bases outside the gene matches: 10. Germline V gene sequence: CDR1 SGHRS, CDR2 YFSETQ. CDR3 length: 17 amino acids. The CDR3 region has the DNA TGCGCCAGCAGCTTGTGGGGTAGCGGGAGACTCGACAATGAGCAGTTCTTC. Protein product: CASSLWGSGRLDNEQFF.

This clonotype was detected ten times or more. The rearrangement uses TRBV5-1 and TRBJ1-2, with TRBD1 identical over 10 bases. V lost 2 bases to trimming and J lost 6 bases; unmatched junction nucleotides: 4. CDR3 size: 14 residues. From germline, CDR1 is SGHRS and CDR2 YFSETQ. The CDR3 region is CASSFYGTGDGYTF. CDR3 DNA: TGCGCCAGCAGCTTTTACGGGACAGGGGATGGCTACACCTTC.

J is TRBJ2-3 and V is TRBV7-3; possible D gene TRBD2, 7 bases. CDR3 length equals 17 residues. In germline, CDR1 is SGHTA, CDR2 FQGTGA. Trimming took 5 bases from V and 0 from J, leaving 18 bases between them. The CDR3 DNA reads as TGTGCCAGCAGCCCTATGGGGGGGGGGGCTAGCACAGATACGCAGTATTTT. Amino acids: CASSPMGGGASTDTQYF.

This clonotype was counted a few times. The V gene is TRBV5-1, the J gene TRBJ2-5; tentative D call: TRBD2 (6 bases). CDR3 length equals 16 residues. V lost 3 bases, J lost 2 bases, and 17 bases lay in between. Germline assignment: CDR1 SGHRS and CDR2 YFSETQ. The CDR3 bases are TGCGCCAGCAGCTCACAAGGCGGGATCTTGCAAGAGACCCAGTACTTC. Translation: CASSSQGGILQETQYF.

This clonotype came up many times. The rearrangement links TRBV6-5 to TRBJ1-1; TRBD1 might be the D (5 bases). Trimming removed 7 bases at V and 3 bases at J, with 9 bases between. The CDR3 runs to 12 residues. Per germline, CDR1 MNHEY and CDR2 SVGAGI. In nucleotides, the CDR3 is TGTGCCAGCACGGGGGGGGACACTGAAGCTTTCTTT. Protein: CASTGGDTEAFF.

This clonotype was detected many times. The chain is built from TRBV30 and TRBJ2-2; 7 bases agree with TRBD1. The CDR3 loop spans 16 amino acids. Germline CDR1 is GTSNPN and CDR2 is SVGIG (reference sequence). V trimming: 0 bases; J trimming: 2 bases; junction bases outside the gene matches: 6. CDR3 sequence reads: CAWSVQLGGNTGELFF. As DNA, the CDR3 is TGTGCCTGGAGTGTACAATTAGGGGGCAACACCGGGGAGCTGTTTTTT.

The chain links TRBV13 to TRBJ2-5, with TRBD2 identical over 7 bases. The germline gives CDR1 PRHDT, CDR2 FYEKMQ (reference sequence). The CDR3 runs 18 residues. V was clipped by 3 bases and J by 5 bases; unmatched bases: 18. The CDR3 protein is CASSFFLSGTTLGETQYF. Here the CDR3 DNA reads TGTGCCAGCAGCTTCTTTCTTTCCGGGACTACGCTCGGGGAGACCCAGTACTTC.

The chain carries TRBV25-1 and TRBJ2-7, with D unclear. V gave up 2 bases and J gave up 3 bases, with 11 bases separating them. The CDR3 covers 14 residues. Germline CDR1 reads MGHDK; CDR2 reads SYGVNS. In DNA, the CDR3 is TGTGCCAGCAGTGAAGAAGGTAGTTTCTACGAGCAGTACTTC. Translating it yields CASSEEGSFYEQYF.